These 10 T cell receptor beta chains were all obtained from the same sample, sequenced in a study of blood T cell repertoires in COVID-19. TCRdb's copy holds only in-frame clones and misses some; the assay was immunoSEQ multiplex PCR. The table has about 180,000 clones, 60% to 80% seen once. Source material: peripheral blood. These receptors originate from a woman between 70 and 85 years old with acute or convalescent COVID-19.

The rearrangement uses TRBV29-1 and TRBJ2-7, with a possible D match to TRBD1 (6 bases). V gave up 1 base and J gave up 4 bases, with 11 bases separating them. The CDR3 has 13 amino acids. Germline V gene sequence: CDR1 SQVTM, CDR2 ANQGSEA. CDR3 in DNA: TGCAGCGTTGAAGGGGGACACCAATACGAGCAGTACTTC. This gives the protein CSVEGGHQYEQYF.

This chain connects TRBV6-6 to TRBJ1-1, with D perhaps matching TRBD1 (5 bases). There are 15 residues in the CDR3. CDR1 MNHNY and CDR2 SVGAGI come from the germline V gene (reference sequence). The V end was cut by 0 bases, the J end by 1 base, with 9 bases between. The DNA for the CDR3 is TGTGCCAGCAGTTACTCTCAGGGAACGAACACTGAAGCTTTCTTT. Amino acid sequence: CASSYSQGTNTEAFF.

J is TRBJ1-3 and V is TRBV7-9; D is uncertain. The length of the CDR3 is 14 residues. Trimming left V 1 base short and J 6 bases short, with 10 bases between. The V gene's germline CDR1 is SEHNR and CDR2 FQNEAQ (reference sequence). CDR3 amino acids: CASSLGGGLNTIYF. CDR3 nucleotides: TGTGCCAGCAGCTTAGGAGGCGGTTTAAACACCATATATTTT.

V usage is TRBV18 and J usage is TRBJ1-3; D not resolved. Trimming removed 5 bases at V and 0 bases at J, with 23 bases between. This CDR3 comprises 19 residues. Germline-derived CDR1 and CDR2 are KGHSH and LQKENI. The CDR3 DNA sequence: TGTGCCAGCTCAATCTACGGCCCTAGCAGGACGGTCTCTGGAAACACCATATATTTT. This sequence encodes CASSIYGPSRTVSGNTIYF.

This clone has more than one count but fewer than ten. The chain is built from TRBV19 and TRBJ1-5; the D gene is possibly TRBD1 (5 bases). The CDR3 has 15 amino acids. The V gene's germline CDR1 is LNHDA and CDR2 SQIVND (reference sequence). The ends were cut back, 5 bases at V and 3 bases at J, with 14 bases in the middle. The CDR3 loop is CASSGGTDFNQPQHF. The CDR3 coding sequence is TGTGCCAGTAGTGGGGGGACTGATTTCAATCAGCCCCAGCATTTT.

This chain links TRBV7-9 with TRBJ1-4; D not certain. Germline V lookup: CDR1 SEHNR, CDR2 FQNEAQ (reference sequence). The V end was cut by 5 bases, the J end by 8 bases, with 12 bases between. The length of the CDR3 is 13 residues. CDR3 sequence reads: CASSRGIGEKLFF. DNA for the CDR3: TGTGCCAGCAGCCGGGGTATTGGGGAAAAACTGTTTTTT.

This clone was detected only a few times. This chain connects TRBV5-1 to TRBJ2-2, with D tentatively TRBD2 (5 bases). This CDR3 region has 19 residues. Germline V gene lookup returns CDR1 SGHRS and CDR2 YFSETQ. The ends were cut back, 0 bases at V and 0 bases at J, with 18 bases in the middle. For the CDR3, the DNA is TGCGCCAGCAGCTTGGTTCGGCTAGCTCTTGGGGCGAACACCGGGGAGCTGTTTTTT. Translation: CASSLVRLALGANTGELFF.

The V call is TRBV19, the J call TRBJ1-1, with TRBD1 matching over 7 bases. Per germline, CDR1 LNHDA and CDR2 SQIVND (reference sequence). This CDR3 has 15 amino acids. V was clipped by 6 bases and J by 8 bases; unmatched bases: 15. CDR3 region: CASRTPGTATQEAFF. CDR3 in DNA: TGTGCCAGTAGAACCCCGGGGACAGCGACGCAGGAAGCTTTCTTT.

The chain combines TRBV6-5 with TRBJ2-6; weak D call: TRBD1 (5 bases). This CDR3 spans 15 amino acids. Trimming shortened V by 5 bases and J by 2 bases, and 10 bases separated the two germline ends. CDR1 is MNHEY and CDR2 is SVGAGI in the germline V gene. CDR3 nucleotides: TGTGCCAGCAGTAACCTAGGGGCTGGGGCCAACGTCCTGACTTTC. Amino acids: CASSNLGAGANVLTF.

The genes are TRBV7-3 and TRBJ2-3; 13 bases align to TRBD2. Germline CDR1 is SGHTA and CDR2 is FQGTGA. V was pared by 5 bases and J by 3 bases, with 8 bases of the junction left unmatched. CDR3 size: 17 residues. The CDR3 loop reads CASSNGLAGVGTDTQYF. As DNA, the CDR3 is TGTGCCAGCAGCAACGGACTAGCGGGAGTTGGAACAGATACGCAGTATTTT.